The 3 T cell receptor beta chains in this list originate from one sample, sequenced in a study of blood T cell repertoires in COVID-19. The repertoire was sequenced with immunoSEQ multiplex PCR; TCRdb's copy has only in-frame clones and lacks some. The profile covers approximately 190,000 clones, with around 84% appearing a single time and 20% taken by the ten largest. The sample consisted of peripheral blood. These receptors were collected from a human donor in a cohort sampled during active COVID-19.

The chain employs TRBV5-1 and TRBJ1-3; D may be TRBD1 (5 bases). This CDR3 comprises 15 residues. V was clipped by 1 base and J by 3 bases, with 11 bases between them. Looked up from germline, CDR1 is SGHRS and CDR2 is YFSETQ. DNA of the CDR3: TGCGCCAGCAGCTTGAATACAGGTGGTGGAAACACCATATATTTT. This gives the protein CASSLNTGGGNTIYF.

This clone occurred many times. The genes are TRBV3-1 (or the pseudogene TRBV3-2) and TRBJ2-1; TRBD2 matches at 7 bases. Germline CDR1 LGHDT, CDR2 YNNKEL (reference sequence). The CDR3 contains 14 residues. The trim removed 2 bases at V and 12 bases at J, leaving 10 bases unmatched. The CDR3 sequence is CASSQLSAGPGQFF. In nucleotides, the CDR3 is TGTGCCAGCAGCCAACTCTCAGCGGGGCCGGGGCAGTTCTTC.

A few counts support this clone. This sequence joins TRBV20-1 and TRBJ2-1, with 10 bases identical to TRBD2. The germline V gene has CDR1 DFQATT and CDR2 SNEGSKA (reference sequence). CDR3 length: 14 amino acids. V lost 3 bases and J lost 5; bases outside the gene matches: 4. DNA of the CDR3: TGCAGTGCTAGTCCTAGCGGGAGACACAATGAGCAGTTCTTC. Amino acids: CSASPSGRHNEQFF.